The following is a T cell receptor (beta chain) sequence with its context. The sample originates from a study of beta chain features in type 1 diabetes. The overall study: In age, gender and cell yields, patients were similar to healthy donors.

With V trimmed by 1 base and J by 4 bases, 5 bases remained unmatched. The length of the CDR3 is 16 residues. Per germline, CDR1 SGHTA and CDR2 FQGNSA. cDNA synthesis used the whole RNA isolate, giving expressed TCRB sequences. Sequenced by immunoSEQ multiplex PCR; TCRdb stores in-frame clones only, minus some. The table has 400,000 to 500,000 clones, roughly 14% seen once. The chain is built from TRBV7-2 and TRBJ2-3; the match to TRBD2 covers 10 bases. The sample taken for sequencing was naive CD4+ T cells from blood. The TCR was taken from a young man in good health. This chain's CDR3 is CASSLVASGSADTQYF. Written as DNA, the CDR3 is TGTGCCAGCAGCTTAGTAGCTAGCGGGAGCGCAGATACGCAGTATTTT.